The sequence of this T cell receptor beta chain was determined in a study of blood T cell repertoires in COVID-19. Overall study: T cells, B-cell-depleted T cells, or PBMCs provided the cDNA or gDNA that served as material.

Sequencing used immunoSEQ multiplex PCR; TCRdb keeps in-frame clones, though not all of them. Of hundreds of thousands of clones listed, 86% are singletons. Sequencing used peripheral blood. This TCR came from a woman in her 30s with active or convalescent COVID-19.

Here the CDR3 reads CAISESGRGGTDTQYF. CDR3 bases: TGTGCCATCAGTGAGTCTGGGCGGGGGGGAACAGATACGCAGTATTTT. The rearrangement uses TRBV10-3 and TRBJ2-3; 9 bases agree with TRBD2. The CDR3 has 16 residues. Germline CDR1 is ENHRY and CDR2 is SYGVKD. J lost 3 bases, V lost 0 bases, and 4 bases had no gene match.